The 5 T cell receptor beta chains reported below all come from one sample, sequenced in a study of blood T cell repertoires in COVID-19. The data were produced by immunoSEQ multiplex PCR, yet TCRdb's version contains in-frame clones alone and is incomplete. This sample has approximately 130,000 clones, with over 70% found just once. Input material: peripheral blood. These receptors originate from a man of 80 years or more with active or convalescent COVID-19.

This chain links TRBV28 with TRBJ1-5, with D tentatively TRBD1 (6 bases). The V end lost 8 bases, the J end lost 2 bases, and 25 bases lay between the germline ends. Germline V gene sequence: CDR1 MDHEN, CDR2 SYDVKM. This CDR3 is 18 amino acids long. The DNA for the CDR3 is TGTGCCAGCGCGACAAATGGGCATCTCAGGGGAGGCAATCAGCCCCAGCATTTT. Encoded protein: CASATNGHLRGGNQPQHF.

The V call is TRBV2, the J call TRBJ2-5, with 7 nucleotides matching TRBD2. Per the germline V gene, CDR1 is SNHLY and CDR2 is FYNNEI. This CDR3 is 17 amino acids long. Unmatched junction bases numbered 15, after V lost 3 bases and J lost 5 bases. In nucleotides, the CDR3 is TGTGCCAGCAGTGATATATACAGCGGGGATGGCTGGGAGACCCAGTACTTC. This sequence encodes CASSDIYSGDGWETQYF.

This chain joins TRBV7-6 and TRBJ2-5, with 7 bases identical to TRBD2. There are 14 residues in the CDR3. In germline, CDR1 is SGHVS, CDR2 FNYEAQ. V shed 5 bases and J 5 bases; nucleotides not matched to a gene: 8. The CDR3 spells CASSQPGGMETQYF. The CDR3 DNA reads TGTGCCAGCAGCCAACCCGGGGGGATGGAGACCCAGTACTTC.

This clone was found a few times. CDR3 protein: CASSYLALAGAGYGELFF. Written as DNA, the CDR3 is TGTGCCAGCAGTTACCTCGCCCTCGCGGGGGCTGGGTACGGGGAGCTGTTTTTT. The chain combines TRBV6-2 or TRBV6-3 with TRBJ2-2, with D perhaps matching TRBD2 (7 bases). This CDR3 has 18 residues. V was clipped by 2 bases and J by 7 bases, with 23 bases between them. Germline V CDR1 and CDR2: MNHEY, SVGEGT.

CDR3 in DNA: TGTGCTAGTGGTTCCTCGGACAGGGGGAGCTCACCCCTCCACTTT. Translating gives CASGSSDRGSSPLHF. The V call is TRBV12-5, the J call TRBJ1-6, with 10 positions matching TRBD1. The V gene's germline CDR1 is LGHNT and CDR2 FRNRAP. This CDR3 is 15 amino acids long. V gave up 4 bases and J gave up 10 bases; unmatched junction bases: 7.